A single sample gave rise to the 20 T cell receptor beta chains below, sequenced in a study of T cells in Graves' hyperthyroidism and ophthalmopathy. Regions amplified from RNA transcripts were the TCR beta CDR3 regions. Using the HTBI primer set, a first-round RT-PCR was run on the TCR CDR3. TCRdb recomputed calls from the multiplex PCR reads with MiXCR, one row per CDR3 protein. The sample consists of approximately 510,000 distinct CDR3 sequences, roughly 20% of them appearing once. The sequenced material came from blood. Receptors originate from a young man with Graves' hyperthyroidism.

J is TRBJ1-1 and V is TRBV12-5; D not resolved. Trimming stripped 0 bases from V and 2 bases from J, with 10 bases between. Germline CDR1 and CDR2: LGHNT and FRNRAP. The CDR3 is made up of 15 amino acids. In DNA form, the CDR3 reads TGTGCTAGTGGTTTGGTACTGAACACAAACACTGAAGCTTTCTTT. Its translation: CASGLVLNTNTEAFF.

This clonotype was recorded many times. This chain links TRBV19 with TRBJ2-2, with 7 bases fitting TRBD1. Trimming took 3 bases from V and 6 from J; bases not matched to a gene: 7. This CDR3 is built from 15 residues. The germline V gene has CDR1 LNHDA and CDR2 SQIVND (reference sequence). CDR3 loop: CASSMETGIPGELFF. The CDR3 nucleotides are TGTGCCAGTAGTATGGAGACAGGGATCCCCGGGGAGCTGTTTTTT.

This clonotype was seen many times. The chain links TRBV29-1 to TRBJ1-2, with 9 nucleotides matching TRBD1. The V segment lost 4 bases and the J segment 2 bases; nucleotides outside the gene matches: 2. In germline, CDR1 is SQVTM, CDR2 ANQGSEA. This CDR3 is built from 13 residues. For the CDR3, the DNA is TGCAGCGTTGGGACAGGGGAGAACTATGGCTACACCTTC. Translating gives CSVGTGENYGYTF.

Many counts were recorded for this clonotype. The chain recombines TRBV2 with TRBJ1-5, with 8 bases that match TRBD1. The CDR3 runs 14 residues. CDR1 is SNHLY and CDR2 is FYNNEI in the germline V gene. The trim removed 6 bases at V and 14 bases at J, leaving 15 bases unmatched. Written as DNA, the CDR3 is TGTGCCAGCAGGCGCGGGACAGGCGAGGGTTCTAAGCATTTT. It is translated as CASRRGTGEGSKHF.

This clonotype was seen a few times. The chain employs TRBV20-1 and TRBJ1-1; D is ambiguous. CDR1 and CDR2 (germline): DFQATT, SNEGSKA (reference sequence). This CDR3 region has 13 residues. V dropped 2 bases and J dropped 6 bases, with 13 bases sitting between them. CDR3 protein: CSARSTLVPEAFF. The CDR3 region has the DNA TGCAGTGCTAGATCGACATTGGTCCCTGAAGCTTTCTTT.

This clonotype was recorded many times. At one end the junction does not follow the germline gene, possibly because of a read error. This chain joins TRBV27 and TRBJ2-7; D might be TRBD2 (6 bases). The CDR3 has 13 residues. The germline CDR1 and CDR2 sequences are MNHEY and SMNVEV (reference sequence). CDR3 DNA sequence: TGTGCCAGCAGTCCCTACCGATCGGCGGGGAGGCACTTC. Its translation is CASSPYRSAGRHF.

This clonotype was detected ten times or more. The chain joins TRBV12-3 or TRBV12-4 to TRBJ1-1, with D unclear. V was shortened by 4 bases and J by 1 base, with 4 bases between the two germline ends. This CDR3 has 12 amino acids. The CDR3 loop is CASSSQNTEAFF. The CDR3 nucleotides are TGTGCCAGCAGTTCCCAGAACACTGAAGCTTTCTTT.

This chain uses TRBV7-8 with TRBJ2-7; TRBD1 might be the D (5 bases). Germline V gene data show CDR1 as SGHVS and CDR2 as FQNEAQ. The CDR3 covers 17 residues. Trimming pared 5 bases from V and 3 bases from J, leaving 23 bases between. CDR3 loop: CASSEGVLSGPFYEQYF. The CDR3 DNA follows: TGTGCCAGCAGCGAAGGGGTGTTGTCAGGGCCATTCTACGAGCAGTACTTC.

Details on this clonotype: A much larger clone lies one base from this, so it may be a read error. V is TRBV2 and J is TRBJ2-5, with TRBD1 identical over 7 bases. The V gene's germline CDR1 is SNHLY and CDR2 FYNNEI. This CDR3 has 12 amino acids. In DNA form, the CDR3 reads TGTGCCAGCAGCAGGGGGTTTGAGACCAAGTACTTC. It specifies CASSRGFETKYF.

The chain uses TRBV12-3 or TRBV12-4 and TRBJ1-2, with 8 positions matching TRBD1. V gave up 4 bases and J gave up 0 bases; unmatched junction bases: 13. The CDR3 runs to 18 residues. CDR3 region: CASSSDRAPDRANYGYTF. The CDR3 coding sequence is TGTGCCAGCAGTTCGGACAGGGCCCCGGATAGAGCTAACTATGGCTACACCTTC.

The chain uses TRBV19 and TRBJ1-1; possibly TRBD1 for D (6 bases). Trimming removed 2 bases at V and 3 bases at J, with 19 bases between. Germline assignment: CDR1 LNHDA and CDR2 SQIVND (reference sequence). The length of the CDR3 is 17 residues. CDR3 sequence reads: CASSILGRGPLDTEAFF. The CDR3 DNA is TGTGCCAGTAGTATACTCGGCAGGGGACCCCTGGACACTGAAGCTTTCTTT.

This rearrangement joins TRBV12-3 or TRBV12-4 to TRBJ1-1; D not certain. V shed 2 bases and J shed 8 bases, with 12 bases lying between them. This CDR3 comprises 13 residues. In DNA, the CDR3 is TGTGCCAGCAGTTTACAGTCCCCCTCGGAAGCTTTCTTT. Translating it yields CASSLQSPSEAFF.

By proportion, this clonotype is medium-sized. The CDR3 sequence is CASSLQGPQETQYF. Written as DNA, the CDR3 is TGTGCCAGCAGTTTACAGGGTCCTCAAGAGACCCAGTACTTC. The chain combines TRBV6-2 or TRBV6-3 with TRBJ2-5; D is possibly TRBD1 (6 bases). V shed 4 bases and J shed 2 bases, with 11 bases lying between them. The CDR3 sequence is 14 residues long. Looked up from germline, CDR1 is MNHEY and CDR2 is SVGEGT.

Ten or more counts support this clonotype. The rearrangement joins TRBV7-2 to TRBJ2-7, with D possibly being TRBD1 (5 bases). V was clipped by 4 bases and J by 3 bases, with 13 bases between them. The CDR3 is made up of 14 amino acids. CDR1 is SGHTA and CDR2 is FQGNSA in the germline V gene. The CDR3 DNA follows: TGTGCCAGCAGCTGGACACCTCGAGGCTACGAGCAGTACTTC. It translates to CASSWTPRGYEQYF.

This clonotype was seen at least ten times. The chain joins TRBV14 to TRBJ2-7; no definite D call. The length of the CDR3 is 13 residues. Trimming shortened V by 1 base and J by 2 bases, and 6 bases separated the two germline ends. CDR1 and CDR2 (germline): SGHDN, FVKESK. The CDR3 spells CASSQASPYEQYF. Here the CDR3 DNA reads TGTGCCAGCAGCCAAGCCTCGCCCTACGAGCAGTACTTC. Looking up the rest from reference TRBV14 and TRBJ2-7 gives the full variable domain: EAGVTQFPSHSVIEKGQTVTLRCDPISGHDNLYWYRRVMGKEIKFLLHFVKESKQDESGMPNNRFLAERTGGTYSTLKVQPAELEDSGVYFCASSQASPYEQYFGPGTRLTVT.

The sample holds a few counts of this clonotype. V gene TRBV12-3 or TRBV12-4 combines with J gene TRBJ1-2; tentatively, D is TRBD1 (5 bases). The CDR3 loop spans 15 amino acids. V shed 1 base and J shed 8 bases, with 17 bases lying between them. The CDR3 reads CASSLGIGQGNGYTF. CDR3 bases: TGTGCCAGCAGTTTAGGGATAGGCCAGGGAAACGGCTACACCTTC.

The chain couples TRBV24-1 to TRBJ1-5; weak D call: TRBD1 (6 bases). CDR3 size: 14 residues. V lost 4 bases and J 4 bases, leaving 10 bases between the germline ends. CDR1 is KGHDR and CDR2 is SFDVKD in the germline V gene. This CDR3 is CATSDFGQNQPQHF. CDR3 bases: TGTGCCACCAGTGACTTTGGACAGAATCAGCCCCAGCATTTT.

At least ten counts were recorded for this clonotype. This chain joins TRBV28 and TRBJ1-5; tentatively, D is TRBD1 (6 bases). V shed 8 bases and J shed 0 bases, with 17 bases lying between them. The CDR3 is 16 residues long. CDR1 MDHEN and CDR2 SYDVKM come from the germline V gene. The CDR3 sequence is CASGLIRTASNQPQHF. In nucleotides, the CDR3 is TGTGCCAGCGGGTTGATTAGGACAGCTAGCAATCAGCCCCAGCATTTT.

This clonotype was seen repeatedly, ten times or more. The chain has TRBV20-1 and TRBJ2-7; 8 bases agree with TRBD2. The CDR3 has 14 amino acids. V dropped 3 bases and J dropped 7; count of bases not matched to a gene: 11. Germline V gives CDR1 DFQATT, CDR2 SNEGSKA (reference sequence). CDR3 in amino acids: CSASGYGGDLEQYF. The CDR3 DNA sequence: TGCAGTGCTAGTGGTTACGGGGGGGACCTGGAGCAGTACTTC.

The chain uses TRBV14 and TRBJ2-7; 9 bases match TRBD2. The CDR3 is 15 amino acids. V lost 3 bases and J lost 3; bases outside the gene matches: 6. From germline, CDR1 is SGHDN and CDR2 FVKESK. Written as DNA, the CDR3 is TGTGCCAGCAGCCAGGCAGCTAGCGGGGTCTACGAGCAGTACTTC. Translation gives CASSQAASGVYEQYF.